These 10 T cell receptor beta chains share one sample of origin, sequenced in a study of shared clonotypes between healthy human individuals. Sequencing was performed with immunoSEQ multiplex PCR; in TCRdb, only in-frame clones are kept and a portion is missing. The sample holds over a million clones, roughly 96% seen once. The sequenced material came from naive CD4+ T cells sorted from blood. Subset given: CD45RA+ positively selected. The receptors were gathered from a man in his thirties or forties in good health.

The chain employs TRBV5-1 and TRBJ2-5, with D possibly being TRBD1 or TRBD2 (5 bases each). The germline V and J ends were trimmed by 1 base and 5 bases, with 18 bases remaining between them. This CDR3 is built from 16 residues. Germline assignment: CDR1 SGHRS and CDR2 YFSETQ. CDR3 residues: CASSLRAGTSGETQYF. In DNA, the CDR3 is TGCGCCAGCAGCTTGCGGGCAGGGACGTCGGGGGAGACCCAGTACTTC.

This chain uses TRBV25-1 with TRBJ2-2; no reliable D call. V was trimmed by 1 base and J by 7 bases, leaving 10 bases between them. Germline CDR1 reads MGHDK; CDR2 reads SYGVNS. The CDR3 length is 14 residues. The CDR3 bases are TGTGCCAGCAGTGAATGGGGTTTGGGCGGGGAGCTGTTTTTT. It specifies CASSEWGLGGELFF.

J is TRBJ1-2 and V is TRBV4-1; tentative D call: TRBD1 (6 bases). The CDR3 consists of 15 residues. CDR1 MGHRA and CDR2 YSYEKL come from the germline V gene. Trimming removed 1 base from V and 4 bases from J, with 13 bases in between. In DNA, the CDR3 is TGCGCCAGCAGCCAAGGACAGGATCCTATCTATGGCTACACCTTC. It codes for CASSQGQDPIYGYTF.

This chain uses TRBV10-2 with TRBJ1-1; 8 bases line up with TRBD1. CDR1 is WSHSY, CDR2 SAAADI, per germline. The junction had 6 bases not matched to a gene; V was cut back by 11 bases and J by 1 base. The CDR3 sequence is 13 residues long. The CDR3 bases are TGCGCCGGGCAGGGGGCTTGGAACACTGAAGCTTTCTTT. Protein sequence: CAGQGAWNTEAFF.

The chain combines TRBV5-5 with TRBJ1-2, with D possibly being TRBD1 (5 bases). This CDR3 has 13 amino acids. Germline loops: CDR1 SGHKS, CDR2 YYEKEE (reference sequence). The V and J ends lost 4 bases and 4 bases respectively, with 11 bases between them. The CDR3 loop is CASSRQSFYGYTF. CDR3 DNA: TGTGCCAGCAGCCGACAGAGCTTCTATGGCTACACCTTC.

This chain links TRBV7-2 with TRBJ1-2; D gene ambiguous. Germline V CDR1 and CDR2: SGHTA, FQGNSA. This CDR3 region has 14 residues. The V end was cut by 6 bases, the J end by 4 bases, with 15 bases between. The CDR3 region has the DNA TGTGCCAGCAGGGTCCGTGGTCAGAGCTATGGCTACACCTTC. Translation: CASRVRGQSYGYTF.

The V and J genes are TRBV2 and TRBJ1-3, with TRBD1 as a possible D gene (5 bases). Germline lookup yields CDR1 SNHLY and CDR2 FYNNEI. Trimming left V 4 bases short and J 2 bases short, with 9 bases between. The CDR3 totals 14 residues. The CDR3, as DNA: TGTGCCAGCAGTGTAGGGACGCCTGGAAACACCATATATTTT. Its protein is CASSVGTPGNTIYF. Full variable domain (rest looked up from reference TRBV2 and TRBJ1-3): EPEVTQTPSHQVTQMGQEVILRCVPISNHLYFYWYRQILGQKVEFLVSFYNNEISEKSEIFDDQFSVERPDGSNFTLKIRSTKLEDSAMYFCASSVGTPGNTIYFGEGSWLTVV.

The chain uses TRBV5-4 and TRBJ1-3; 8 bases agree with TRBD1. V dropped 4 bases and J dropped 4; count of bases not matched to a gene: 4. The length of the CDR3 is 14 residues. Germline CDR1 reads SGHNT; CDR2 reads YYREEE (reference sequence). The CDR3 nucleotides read TGTGCCAGCAGCATGACAGGGGCAGGAAACACCATATATTTT. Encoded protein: CASSMTGAGNTIYF.

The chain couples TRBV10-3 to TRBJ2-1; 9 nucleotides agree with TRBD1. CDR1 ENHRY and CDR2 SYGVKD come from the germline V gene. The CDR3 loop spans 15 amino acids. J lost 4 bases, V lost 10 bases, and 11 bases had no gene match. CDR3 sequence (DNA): TGTGCCACCAATAAGGACAGGGGCTTGTACAATGAGCAGTTCTTC. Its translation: CATNKDRGLYNEQFF.

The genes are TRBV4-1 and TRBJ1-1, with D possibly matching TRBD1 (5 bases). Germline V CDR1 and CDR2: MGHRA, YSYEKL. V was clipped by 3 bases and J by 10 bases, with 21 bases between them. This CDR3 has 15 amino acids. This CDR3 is CASSHPERGLRGAFF. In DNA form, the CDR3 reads TGCGCCAGCAGCCACCCCGAGAGGGGCTTACGCGGAGCTTTCTTT.